Below, one T cell receptor beta chain is given with its context. The data belong to a study of PD-L1 blockade in urothelial cancer. Turning to the study itself: Once treatment had started, blood was analyzed at 3 weeks (second dose) and again at 6 weeks.

Pretreatment and on-treatment samples were taken, numbering 1 to 8 per patient. Sequencing was performed with immunoSEQ multiplex PCR; in TCRdb, only in-frame clones are kept and a portion is missing. The data hold about 80,000 clones, with around 87% observed a single time. There are 16 residues in the CDR3. Germline CDR1 reads SGHRS; CDR2 reads YFSETQ. V shed 3 bases and J shed 0 bases, with 14 bases lying between them. The clonotype comes from a woman in her 70s with urothelial cancer. The source was PBMCs, collected around atezolizumab (anti-PD-L1) treatment. This chain connects TRBV5-1 to TRBJ2-3; perhaps TRBD1 as D (6 bases). For the CDR3, the DNA is TGCGCCAGCAGCTACGGGACAAAATCTAGCACAGATACGCAGTATTTT. Protein: CASSYGTKSSTDTQYF.